The rows below give T cell receptor beta chains drawn from one sample of a study of radiotherapy plus CTLA-4 blockade in lung cancer. Assay: immunoSEQ multiplex PCR; the TCRdb copy retains only in-frame clones and omits some. Of under 90,000 clones listed, approximately 79% are singletons. The sequences come from peripheral blood, collected from a patient treated with radiotherapy plus ipilimumab. The receptors were sampled from a human donor with non-small cell lung cancer that progressed on radiotherapy plus ipilimumab. The CDR3 runs from the conserved cysteine through the conserved F or W.

j_call v_call cdr3_aa
TRBJ1-1 TRBV10-3 CAISDQGAHTEAFF
TRBJ1-2 TRBV4-3 CASSQGESMGYGYTF
TRBJ2-2 TRBV29-1 CSVGVGQGVTGELFF
TRBJ2-3 TRBV5-1 CASSRIAGGLGDTQYF
TRBJ1-5 TRBV6-6 CASSPPGKPQHF
TRBJ2-7 TRBV11-2 CASGEGLGEQYF
TRBJ1-2 TRBV29-1 CSVAGERGRTYGYTF
TRBJ2-3 TRBV27 CASSLSASTDTQYF
TRBJ1-5 TRBV19 CASSGTGRQPQHF
TRBJ2-7 TRBV28 CASSPTGLEQYF
TRBJ2-6 TRBV5-4 CASSLESGANVLTF
TRBJ2-7 TRBV27 CASSLSMGSPYEQYF
TRBJ1-4 TRBV7-9 CASSLSLEGEKLFF
TRBJ1-1 TRBV29-1 CSGAEGPQEAFF
TRBJ2-1 TRBV9 CASSVRGGSNEQFF
TRBJ1-5 TRBV29-1 CSVAVRGNQPQHF
TRBJ2-1 TRBV28 CASTSDSNEQFF
TRBJ2-7 TRBV9 CASSLMGTGIDEQYF
TRBJ2-7 TRBV29-1 CSVEAPAGVWYEQYF
TRBJ1-5 TRBV5-4 CASSLGGPDSNQPQHF
TRBJ2-7 TRBV4-3 CASRTSRGGPYEQYF
TRBJ2-7 TRBV28 CASSFPLDRGGYEQYF
TRBJ2-3 TRBV27 CASSLPPTRRNTDTQYF
TRBJ1-1 TRBV5-3 CARSPGHPNTEAFF
TRBJ2-1 TRBV18 CASSTSGGAGNEQFF
TRBJ2-5 TRBV27 CASSGYQETQYF
TRBJ1-1 TRBV29-1 CSVPGGAHTEAFF
TRBJ2-7 TRBV27 CASSFNGSGNEQYF
TRBJ1-2 TRBV9 CASSVGLGDNGYTF
TRBJ2-7 TRBV4-1 CASSHTGGSGGYEQYF
TRBJ2-3 TRBV2 CASSPTGVADTQYF